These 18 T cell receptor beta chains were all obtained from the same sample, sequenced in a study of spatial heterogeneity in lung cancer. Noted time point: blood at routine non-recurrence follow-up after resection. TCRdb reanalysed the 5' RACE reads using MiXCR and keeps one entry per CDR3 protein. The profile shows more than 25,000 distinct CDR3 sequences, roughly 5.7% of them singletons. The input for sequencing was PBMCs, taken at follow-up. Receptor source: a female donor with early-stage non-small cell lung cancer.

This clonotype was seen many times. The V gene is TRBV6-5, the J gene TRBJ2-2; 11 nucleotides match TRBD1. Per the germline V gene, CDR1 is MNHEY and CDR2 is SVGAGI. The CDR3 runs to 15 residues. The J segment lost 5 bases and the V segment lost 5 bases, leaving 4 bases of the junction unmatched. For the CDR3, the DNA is TGTGCCAGCAGTCGGACAGGGGGCGATACCGGGGAGCTGTTTTTT. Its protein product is CASSRTGGDTGELFF.

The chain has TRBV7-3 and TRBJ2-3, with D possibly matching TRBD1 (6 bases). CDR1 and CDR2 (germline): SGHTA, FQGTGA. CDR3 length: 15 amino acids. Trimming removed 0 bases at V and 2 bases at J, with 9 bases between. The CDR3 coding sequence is TGTGCCAGCAGCTTAACGGGACACACCACAGATACGCAGTATTTT. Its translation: CASSLTGHTTDTQYF.

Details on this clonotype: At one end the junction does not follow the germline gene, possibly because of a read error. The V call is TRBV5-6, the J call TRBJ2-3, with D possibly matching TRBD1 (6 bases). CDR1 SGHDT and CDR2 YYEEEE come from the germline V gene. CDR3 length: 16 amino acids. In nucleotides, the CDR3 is TGTGTCAGCAGCGCACCGGGGCAGGGGATTGCAGATACGCAGTATTTT. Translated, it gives CVSSAPGQGIADTQYF.

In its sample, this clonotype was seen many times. The CDR3 reads CASSQDNQDNSPLHF. The DNA of the CDR3 is TGCGCCAGCAGCCAAGATAACCAGGATAATTCACCCCTCCACTTT. This chain joins TRBV4-3 and TRBJ1-6, with unresolved D. Looked up from germline, CDR1 is LGHNA and CDR2 is YSLEER. Trimming removed 0 bases at V and 5 bases at J, with 8 bases between. The CDR3 covers 15 residues.

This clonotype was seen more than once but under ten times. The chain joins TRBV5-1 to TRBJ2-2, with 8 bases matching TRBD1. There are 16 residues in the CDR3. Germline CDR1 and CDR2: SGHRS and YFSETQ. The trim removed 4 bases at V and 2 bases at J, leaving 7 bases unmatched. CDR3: CASSAGQGTNTGELFF. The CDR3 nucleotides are TGCGCCAGCAGCGCCGGACAGGGAACCAACACCGGGGAGCTGTTTTTT.

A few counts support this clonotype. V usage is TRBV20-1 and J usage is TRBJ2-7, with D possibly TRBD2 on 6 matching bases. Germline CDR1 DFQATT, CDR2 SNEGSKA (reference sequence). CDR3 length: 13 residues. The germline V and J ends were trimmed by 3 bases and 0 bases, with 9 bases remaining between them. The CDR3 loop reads CSASGGSSYEQYF. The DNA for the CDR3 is TGCAGTGCTAGTGGGGGGAGCTCCTACGAGCAGTACTTC.

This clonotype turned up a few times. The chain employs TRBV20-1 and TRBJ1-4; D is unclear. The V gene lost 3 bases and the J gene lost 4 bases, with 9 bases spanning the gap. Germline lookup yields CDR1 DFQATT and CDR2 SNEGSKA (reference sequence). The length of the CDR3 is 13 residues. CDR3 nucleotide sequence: TGCAGTGCTAGTGACCAGAATAATGAAAAACTGTTTTTT. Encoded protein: CSASDQNNEKLFF.

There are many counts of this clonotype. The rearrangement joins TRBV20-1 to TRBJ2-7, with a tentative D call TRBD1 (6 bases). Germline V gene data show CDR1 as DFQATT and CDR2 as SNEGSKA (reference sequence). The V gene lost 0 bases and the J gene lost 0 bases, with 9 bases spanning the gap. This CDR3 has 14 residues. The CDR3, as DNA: TGCAGTGCTAGAGATACACAGGGCTCCTACGAGCAGTACTTC. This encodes CSARDTQGSYEQYF.

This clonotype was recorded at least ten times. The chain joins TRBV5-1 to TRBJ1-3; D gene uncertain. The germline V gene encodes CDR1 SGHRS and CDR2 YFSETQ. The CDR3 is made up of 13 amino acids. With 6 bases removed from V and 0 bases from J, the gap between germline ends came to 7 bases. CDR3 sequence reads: CASNDGSGNTIYF. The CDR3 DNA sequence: TGCGCCAGCAACGACGGCTCTGGAAACACCATATATTTT. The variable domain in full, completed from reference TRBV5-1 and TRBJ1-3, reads KAGVTQTPRYLIKTRGQQVTLSCSPISGHRSVSWYQQTPGQGLQFLFEYFSETQRNKGNFPGRFSGRQFSNSRSEMNVSTLELGDSALYLCASNDGSGNTIYFGEGSWLTVV.

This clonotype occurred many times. The CDR3 coding sequence is TGCGCCAGCAGCTTTGGGTCTTCCTCCTACGAGCAGTACTTC. This sequence encodes CASSFGSSSYEQYF. The chain combines TRBV5-1 with TRBJ2-7; no firm D call. The CDR3 totals 14 residues. CDR1 SGHRS and CDR2 YFSETQ come from the germline V gene. Trimming stripped 2 bases from V and 0 bases from J, with 9 bases between.

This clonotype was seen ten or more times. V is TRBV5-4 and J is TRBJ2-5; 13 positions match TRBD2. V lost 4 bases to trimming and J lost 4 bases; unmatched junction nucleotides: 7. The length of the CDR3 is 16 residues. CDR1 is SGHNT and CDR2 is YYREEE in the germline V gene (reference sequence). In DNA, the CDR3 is TGTGCCAGCAGCATCAGACTAGCGGGGGGAGGAGAGACCCAGTACTTC. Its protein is CASSIRLAGGGETQYF.

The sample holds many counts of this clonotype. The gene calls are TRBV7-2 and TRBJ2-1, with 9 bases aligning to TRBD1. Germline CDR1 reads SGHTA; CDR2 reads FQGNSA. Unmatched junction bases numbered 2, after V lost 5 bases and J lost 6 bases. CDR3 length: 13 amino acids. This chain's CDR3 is CASSPTGGNEQFF. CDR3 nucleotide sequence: TGTGCCAGCAGCCCGACAGGGGGCAATGAGCAGTTCTTC.

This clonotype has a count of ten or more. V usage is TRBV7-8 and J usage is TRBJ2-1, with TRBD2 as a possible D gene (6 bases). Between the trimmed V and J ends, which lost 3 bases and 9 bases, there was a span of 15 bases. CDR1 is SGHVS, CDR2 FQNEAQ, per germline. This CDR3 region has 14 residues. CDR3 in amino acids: CASSLPGEFSEQFF. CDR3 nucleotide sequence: TGTGCCAGCAGCTTGCCGGGAGAGTTTAGTGAGCAGTTCTTC.

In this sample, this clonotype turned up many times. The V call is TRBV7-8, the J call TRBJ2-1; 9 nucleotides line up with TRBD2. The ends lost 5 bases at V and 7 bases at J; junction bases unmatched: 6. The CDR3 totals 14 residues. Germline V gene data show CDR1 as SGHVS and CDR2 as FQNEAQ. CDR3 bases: TGTGCCAGCAGCAGAGGCGGGGGGGCAAATGAGCAGTTCTTC. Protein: CASSRGGGANEQFF.

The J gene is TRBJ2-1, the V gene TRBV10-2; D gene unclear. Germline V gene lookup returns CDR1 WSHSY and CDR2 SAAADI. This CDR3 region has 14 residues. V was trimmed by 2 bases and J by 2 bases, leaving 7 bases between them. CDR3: CASSERSPYNEQFF. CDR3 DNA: TGCGCCAGCAGTGAGCGGTCCCCCTACAATGAGCAGTTCTTC.

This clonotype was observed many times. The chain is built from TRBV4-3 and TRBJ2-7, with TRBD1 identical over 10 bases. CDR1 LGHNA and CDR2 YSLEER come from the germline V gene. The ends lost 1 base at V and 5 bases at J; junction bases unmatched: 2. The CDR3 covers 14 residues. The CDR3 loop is CASSQGGQGNEQYF. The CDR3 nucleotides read TGCGCCAGCAGCCAAGGGGGACAGGGGAACGAGCAGTACTTC.

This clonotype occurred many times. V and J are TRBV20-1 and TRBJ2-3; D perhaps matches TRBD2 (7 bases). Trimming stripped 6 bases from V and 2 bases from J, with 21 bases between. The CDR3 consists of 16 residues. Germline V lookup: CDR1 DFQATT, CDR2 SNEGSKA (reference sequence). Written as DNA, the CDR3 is TGCAGTGCCCTTAGTAGAGGGGGGGTTAACACAGATACGCAGTATTTT. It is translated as CSALSRGGVNTDTQYF.

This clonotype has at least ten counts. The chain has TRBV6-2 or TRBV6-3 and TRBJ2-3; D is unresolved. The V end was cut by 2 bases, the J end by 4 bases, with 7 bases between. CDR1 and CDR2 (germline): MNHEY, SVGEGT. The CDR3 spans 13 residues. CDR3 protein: CASSYSSADTQYF. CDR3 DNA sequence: TGTGCCAGCAGTTACAGCAGCGCAGATACGCAGTATTTT.